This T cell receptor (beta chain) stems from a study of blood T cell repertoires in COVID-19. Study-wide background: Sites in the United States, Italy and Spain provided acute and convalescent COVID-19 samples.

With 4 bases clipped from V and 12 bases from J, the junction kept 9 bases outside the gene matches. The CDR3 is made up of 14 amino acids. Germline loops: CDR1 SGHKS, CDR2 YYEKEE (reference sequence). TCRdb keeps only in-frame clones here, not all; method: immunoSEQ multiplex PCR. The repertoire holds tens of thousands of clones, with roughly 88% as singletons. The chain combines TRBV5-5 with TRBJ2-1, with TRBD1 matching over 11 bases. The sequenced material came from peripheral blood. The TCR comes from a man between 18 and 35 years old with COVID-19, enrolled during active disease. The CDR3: CASSRGQGVTLQFF. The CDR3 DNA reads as TGTGCCAGCAGCCGGGGACAGGGGGTTACCCTGCAGTTCTTC.